This record covers a single T cell receptor (beta chain). Looked up from germline, CDR1 is SGHRS and CDR2 is YFSETQ. The CDR3 covers 16 residues. Unmatched junction bases numbered 2, after V lost 0 bases and J lost 6 bases. This entry comes from a study of shared clonotypes between healthy human individuals. Repertoires were generated with immunoSEQ multiplex PCR, while TCRdb's copy carries only in-frame clones and drops some. The repertoire includes about 600,000 clones, 97% of them detected once, and about 0.057% sits in the top ten. The sequence was collected from a young woman in good health. The sample consisted of naive CD4+ T cells sorted from blood. Documented subset: CD45RA+ positively selected. V gene TRBV5-1 combines with J gene TRBJ2-1; 14 bases fit TRBD2. CDR3 DNA: TGCGCCAGCAGCTTGGGCGGGACTAGCGGGAGCAATGAGCAGTTCTTC. The encoded protein is CASSLGGTSGSNEQFF.